One sample yielded the 9 T cell receptor beta chains listed below, sequenced in a study of OX40 agonist ivuxolimab in advanced cancers. The table came from immunoSEQ multiplex PCR; TCRdb's copy has only in-frame clones and leaves some out. The sample has around 53,000 clones; approximately 88% are singletons. The specimen comprised CD4+ or CD8+ T cells sorted from blood, sampled in a trial of the OX40 agonist ivuxolimab. The receptors here all came from an adult with an advanced solid tumor such as melanoma, head and neck, liver or kidney cancer.

This chain uses TRBV6-4 with TRBJ2-7; D is possibly TRBD1 (6 bases). The CDR3 contains 13 residues. V was clipped by 4 bases and J by 7 bases, with 14 bases between them. Germline values: CDR1 MRHNA, CDR2 SNTAGT. The CDR3 nucleotides read TGTGCCAGCAGTGGAATAACAGGGTTAGAGCAGTACTTC. Translation gives CASSGITGLEQYF.

V gene TRBV6-5 combines with J gene TRBJ2-1; TRBD1 might be the D (6 bases). Trimming removed 5 bases from V and 8 bases from J, with 7 bases in between. Germline V gene lookup returns CDR1 MNHEY and CDR2 SVGAGI. The CDR3 length is 11 residues. The CDR3 coding sequence is TGTGCCAGCAGTGACAGGCATGAGCAGTTCTTC. Amino acids: CASSDRHEQFF.

This chain joins TRBV29-1 and TRBJ2-5; 7 bases align to TRBD1. The CDR3 has 12 residues. CDR1 is SQVTM, CDR2 ANQGSEA, per germline. J lost 3 bases, V lost 7 bases, and 5 bases had no gene match. CDR3 in DNA: TGCAGCGGGACCGGGACAGAAGAGACCCAGTACTTC. It specifies CSGTGTEETQYF.

The table lists this clone with a few counts. V and J are TRBV30 and TRBJ2-7; weak D call: TRBD2 (6 bases). The V gene's germline CDR1 is GTSNPN and CDR2 SVGIG (reference sequence). V was shortened by 4 bases and J by 11 bases, with 24 bases between the two germline ends. The CDR3 consists of 14 residues. CDR3 sequence: CAWTRGRHSTEKYF. CDR3 DNA sequence: TGTGCCTGGACGCGGGGACGCCATTCTACGGAGAAGTACTTC.

By sample share, this clone is medium-sized (0.01 to 0.1%). This chain links TRBV5-4 with TRBJ1-1; D perhaps matches TRBD1 (6 bases). V was shortened by 7 bases and J by 6 bases, with 16 bases between the two germline ends. The CDR3 is 13 residues long. Germline V gene lookup returns CDR1 SGHNT and CDR2 YYREEE (reference sequence). The CDR3 DNA sequence: TGTGCCAGCCGACAGCAGGGGAGCGCTGAAGCTTTCTTT. Its protein is CASRQQGSAEAFF. The whole variable domain, remainder taken from reference TRBV5-4 and TRBJ1-1, is ETGVTQSPTHLIKTRGQQVTLRCSSQSGHNTVSWYQQALGQGPQFIFQYYREEENGRGNFPPRFSGLQFPNYSSELNVNALELDDSALYLCASRQQGSAEAFFGQGTRLTVV.

Written as DNA, the CDR3 is TGTGCCAGCAGCTTAGCCTCTGGAGGTAACACTGAAGCTTTCTTT. Translated: CASSLASGGNTEAFF. V gene TRBV7-2 combines with J gene TRBJ1-1; D not resolved. Germline lookup yields CDR1 SGHTA and CDR2 FQGNSA. V was trimmed by 0 bases and J by 2 bases, leaving 10 bases between them. This CDR3 is built from 15 residues.

The chain joins TRBV6-5 to TRBJ2-4; perhaps TRBD2 as D (7 bases). Germline CDR1 reads MNHEY; CDR2 reads SVGAGI. V was shortened by 4 bases and J by 7 bases, with 14 bases between the two germline ends. The CDR3 contains 14 residues. In nucleotides, the CDR3 is TGTGCCAGCAGTTTCCGGGGGGCGTCGAACATTCAGTACTTC. It is translated as CASSFRGASNIQYF.

The chain has TRBV9 and TRBJ2-1; the match to TRBD2 covers 8 bases. The CDR3 length is 15 residues. V lost 0 bases, J lost 4 bases, and 3 bases stayed unmatched. Germline V gives CDR1 SGDLS, CDR2 YYNGEE. CDR3 residues: CASSVVGTSYNEQFF. Here the CDR3 DNA reads TGTGCCAGCAGCGTAGTCGGGACTAGTTACAATGAGCAGTTCTTC.

The chain combines TRBV7-6 with TRBJ2-5; D is possibly TRBD1 or TRBD2 (5 bases each). The V gene lost 2 bases and the J gene lost 5 bases, with 18 bases spanning the gap. Germline-derived CDR1 and CDR2 are SGHVS and FNYEAQ. CDR3 length equals 16 residues. The CDR3 here is CASSLSQNRGPETQYF. For the CDR3, the DNA is TGTGCCAGCAGCTTAAGTCAAAATCGGGGACCGGAGACCCAGTACTTC.